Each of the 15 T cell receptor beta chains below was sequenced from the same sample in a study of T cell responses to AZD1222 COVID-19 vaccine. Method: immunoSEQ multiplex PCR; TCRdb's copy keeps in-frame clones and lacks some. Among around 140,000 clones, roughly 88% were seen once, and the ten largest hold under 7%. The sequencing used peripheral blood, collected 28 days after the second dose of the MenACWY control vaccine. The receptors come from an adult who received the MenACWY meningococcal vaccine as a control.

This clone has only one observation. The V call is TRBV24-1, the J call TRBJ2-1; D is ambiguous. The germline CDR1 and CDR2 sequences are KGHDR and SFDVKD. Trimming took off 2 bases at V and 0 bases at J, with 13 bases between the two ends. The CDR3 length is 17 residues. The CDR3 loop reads CATSDSGRISSYNEQFF. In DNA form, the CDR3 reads TGTGCCACCAGTGATTCCGGACGGATTAGCTCCTACAATGAGCAGTTCTTC.

CDR3 residues: CATSDSSFGEQFF. The CDR3 bases are TGTGCCACCAGTGATTCTAGCTTTGGTGAGCAGTTCTTC. This rearrangement joins TRBV24-1 to TRBJ2-1; D perhaps matches TRBD2 (5 bases). The CDR3 runs 13 residues. Germline V gene data show CDR1 as KGHDR and CDR2 as SFDVKD. V was shortened by 2 bases and J by 9 bases, with 10 bases between the two germline ends.

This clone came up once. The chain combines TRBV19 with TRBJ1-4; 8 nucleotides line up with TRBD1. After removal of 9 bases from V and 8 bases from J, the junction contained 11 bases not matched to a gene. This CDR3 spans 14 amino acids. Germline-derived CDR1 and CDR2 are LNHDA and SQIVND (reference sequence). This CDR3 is CASTTGTGPEKLFF. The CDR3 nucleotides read TGTGCCAGCACAACCGGGACAGGACCCGAAAAACTGTTTTTT.

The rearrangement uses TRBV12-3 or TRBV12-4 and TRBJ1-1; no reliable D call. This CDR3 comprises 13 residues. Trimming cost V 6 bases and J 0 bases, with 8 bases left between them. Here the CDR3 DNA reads TGTGCCAGCAGACGACCCCTGAACACTGAAGCTTTCTTT. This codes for CASRRPLNTEAFF.

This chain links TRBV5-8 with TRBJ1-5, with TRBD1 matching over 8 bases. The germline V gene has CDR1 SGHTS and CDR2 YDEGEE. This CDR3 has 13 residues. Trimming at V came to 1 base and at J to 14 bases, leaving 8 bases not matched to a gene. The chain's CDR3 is CASSLFGSGQEHF. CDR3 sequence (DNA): TGTGCCAGCAGCTTGTTTGGGTCGGGACAGGAGCATTTT.

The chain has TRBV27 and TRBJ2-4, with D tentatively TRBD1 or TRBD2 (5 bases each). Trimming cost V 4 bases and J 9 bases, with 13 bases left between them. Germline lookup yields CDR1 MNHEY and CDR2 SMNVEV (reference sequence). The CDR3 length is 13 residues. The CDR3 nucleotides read TGTGCCAGCAGTTCGGGGCAACTCGGCATTCAGTACTTC. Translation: CASSSGQLGIQYF.

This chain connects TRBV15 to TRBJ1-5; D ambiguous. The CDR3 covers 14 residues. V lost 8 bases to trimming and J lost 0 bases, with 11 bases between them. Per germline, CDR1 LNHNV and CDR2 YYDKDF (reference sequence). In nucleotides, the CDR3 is TGTGCCACCCGGGGAGGGAATAGCAATCAGCCCCAGCATTTT. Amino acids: CATRGGNSNQPQHF. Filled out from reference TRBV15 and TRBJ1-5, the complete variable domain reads DAMVIQNPRYQVTQFGKPVTLSCSQTLNHNVMYWYQQKSSQAPKLLFHYYDKDFNNEADTPDNFQSRRPNTSFCFLDIRSPGLGDTAMYLCATRGGNSNQPQHFGDGTRLSIL.

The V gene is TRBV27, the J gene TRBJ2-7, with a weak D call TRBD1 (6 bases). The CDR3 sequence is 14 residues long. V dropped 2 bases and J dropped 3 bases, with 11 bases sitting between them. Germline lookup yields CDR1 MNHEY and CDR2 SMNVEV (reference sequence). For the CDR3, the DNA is TGTGCCAGCAGTTTAAGGGGGATTCACTACGAGCAGTACTTC. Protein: CASSLRGIHYEQYF.

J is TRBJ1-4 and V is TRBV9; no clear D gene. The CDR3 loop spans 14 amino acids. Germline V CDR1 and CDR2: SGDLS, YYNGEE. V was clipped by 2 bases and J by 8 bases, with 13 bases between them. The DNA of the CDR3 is TGTGCCAGCAGCGTCGGGCTGGCTGGGGAAAAACTGTTTTTT. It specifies CASSVGLAGEKLFF.

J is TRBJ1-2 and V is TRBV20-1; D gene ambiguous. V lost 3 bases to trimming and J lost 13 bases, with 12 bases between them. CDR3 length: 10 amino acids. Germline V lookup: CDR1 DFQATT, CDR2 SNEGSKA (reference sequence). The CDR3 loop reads CSARFNPLTF. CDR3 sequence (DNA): TGCAGTGCTAGGTTTAACCCCCTCACCTTC.

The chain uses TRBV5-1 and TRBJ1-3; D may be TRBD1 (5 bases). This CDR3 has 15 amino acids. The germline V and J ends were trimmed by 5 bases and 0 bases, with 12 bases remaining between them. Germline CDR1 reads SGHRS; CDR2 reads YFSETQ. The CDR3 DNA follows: TGCGCCAGCAGTCAACCCGGACACTCTGGAAACACCATATATTTT. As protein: CASSQPGHSGNTIYF.

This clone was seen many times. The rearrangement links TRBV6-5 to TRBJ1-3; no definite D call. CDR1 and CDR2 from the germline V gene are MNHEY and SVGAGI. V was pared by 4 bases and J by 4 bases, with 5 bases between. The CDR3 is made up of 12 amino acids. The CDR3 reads CASSSPGNTIYF. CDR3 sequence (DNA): TGTGCCAGCAGTTCCCCCGGAAACACCATATATTTT.

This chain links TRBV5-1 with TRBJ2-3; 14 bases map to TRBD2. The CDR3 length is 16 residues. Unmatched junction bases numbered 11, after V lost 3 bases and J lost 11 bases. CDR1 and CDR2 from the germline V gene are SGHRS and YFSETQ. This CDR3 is CASSSEPTGTSGGQYF. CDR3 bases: TGCGCCAGCAGCTCCGAACCAACCGGGACTAGCGGGGGGCAGTATTTT.

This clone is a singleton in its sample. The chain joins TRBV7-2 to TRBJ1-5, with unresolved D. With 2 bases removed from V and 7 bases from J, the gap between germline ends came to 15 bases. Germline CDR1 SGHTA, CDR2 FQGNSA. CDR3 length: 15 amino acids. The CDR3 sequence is CASSLKLGIEQPQHF. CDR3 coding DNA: TGTGCCAGCAGCTTAAAACTGGGGATCGAGCAGCCCCAGCATTTT.

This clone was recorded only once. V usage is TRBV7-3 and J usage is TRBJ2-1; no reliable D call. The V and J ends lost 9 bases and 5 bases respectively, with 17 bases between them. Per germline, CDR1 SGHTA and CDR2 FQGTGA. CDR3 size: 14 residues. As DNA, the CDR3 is TGTGCCAGGTTTGAATGCCAGTTCCACAATGAGCAGTTCTTC. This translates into CARFECQFHNEQFF.